The clone carrying this T cell receptor beta chain was counted ten times or more. The antigen remains undetermined. Using RNA template, CDR3s of TCR alpha and beta were amplified with iRepertoire arm-PCR. Each CDR3 protein is one row after TCRdb ran MiXCR on the multiplex PCR reads. The top ten clones hold 20% of a sample with some 190,000 distinct CDR3 sequences, approximately 30% of them seen once. This sample was taken from a study of glioma-infiltrating T cells. Study conclusions and caveats: Non-neoplastic patients had below-expected tissue-blood divergence, while all gliomas exceeded expectation.

The TCR sequence derives from a human donor with low-grade glioma or glioblastoma, undergoing nonglioma brain surgery, or in good health (not recorded which). The sample consisted of glioma tissue, nonneoplastic brain tissue, or PBMCs (not recorded which).

CDR3 protein: CASSQGWGYGELFF. In nucleotides, the CDR3 is TGTGCCAGCAGCCAAGGATGGGGATACGGGGAGCTGTTTTTT. V and J are TRBV3-1 and TRBJ2-2; the D is unclear. The germline V gene has CDR1 LGHDT and CDR2 YNNKEL (reference sequence). V was trimmed by 1 base and J by 7 bases, leaving 10 bases between them. CDR3 length equals 14 residues.